This entry lists 25 T cell receptor beta chains sequenced from one sample in a study of blood T cell repertoires in COVID-19. Only in-frame clones appear in the TCRdb table, and some are missing; sequencing was by immunoSEQ multiplex PCR. Among approximately 65,000 clones listed, about three quarters were seen once. The material sequenced was peripheral blood. Receptor source: a human donor in a cohort sampled during active COVID-19.

CDR3 sequence: CASSLGGGPDTQYF. CDR3 bases: TGTGCCAGCAGCTTGGGCGGGGGGCCAGATACGCAGTATTTT. The gene calls are TRBV5-8 and TRBJ2-3; 8 bases match TRBD2. Unmatched junction bases numbered 1, after V lost 0 bases and J lost 4 bases. The length of the CDR3 is 14 residues. Germline V CDR1 and CDR2: SGHTS, YDEGEE.

The genes are TRBV18 and TRBJ2-7; 10 bases line up with TRBD1. Trimming took 2 bases from V and 6 from J; bases not matched to a gene: 10. This CDR3 spans 16 amino acids. The V gene's germline CDR1 is KGHSH and CDR2 LQKENI. The CDR3 is CASSPISGTGVSEQYF. CDR3 nucleotides: TGTGCCAGCTCACCAATCTCCGGGACAGGGGTGTCCGAGCAGTACTTC.

This chain's CDR3 is CASSGRSGATQYF. The CDR3 bases are TGTGCCAGCAGTGGGCGATCTGGCGCGACGCAGTATTTT. The gene calls are TRBV12-3 or TRBV12-4 and TRBJ2-3; D uncertain. The CDR3 is 13 residues long. Trimming stripped 5 bases from V and 9 bases from J, with 15 bases between.

The genes are TRBV7-9 and TRBJ1-2; 8 bases match TRBD1. Germline V gene data show CDR1 as SEHNR and CDR2 as FQNEAQ (reference sequence). The CDR3 length is 13 residues. J was trimmed by 14 bases and V by 5 bases; bases with no gene match: 13. CDR3 protein: CASSRDHRTGQTF. CDR3 coding DNA: TGTGCCAGCAGCCGAGACCACAGGACAGGGCAGACCTTC.

The chain has TRBV18 and TRBJ2-7, with D uncertain. The V and J ends lost 3 bases and 2 bases respectively, with 8 bases between them. CDR1 KGHSH and CDR2 LQKENI come from the germline V gene. This CDR3 region has 13 residues. The CDR3 region has the DNA TGTGCCAGCTCACCTTGGAGTACCTACGAGCAGTACTTC. It translates to CASSPWSTYEQYF.

The chain joins TRBV9 to TRBJ2-1; D uncertain. V dropped 2 bases and J dropped 4 bases, with 7 bases sitting between them. Per the germline V gene, CDR1 is SGDLS and CDR2 is YYNGEE. The CDR3 contains 13 residues. Here the CDR3 reads CASSVGEYNEQFF. In DNA, the CDR3 is TGTGCCAGCAGCGTCGGTGAATACAATGAGCAGTTCTTC.

This chain joins TRBV11-3 and TRBJ1-2, with D maybe TRBD1 (5 bases). Per the germline V gene, CDR1 is SGHNT and CDR2 is YENEEA. V was cut by 8 bases and J by 5 bases, with 15 bases left in between. The CDR3 consists of 13 residues. CDR3 loop: CASARGETYGYTF. The CDR3 DNA reads as TGTGCCAGCGCCCGGGGGGAAACTTATGGCTACACCTTC.

The V gene is TRBV5-1, the J gene TRBJ2-7, with TRBD1 identical over 7 bases. Germline loops: CDR1 SGHRS, CDR2 YFSETQ. The CDR3 is made up of 13 amino acids. V was pared by 4 bases and J by 2 bases, with 3 bases of the junction left unmatched. The CDR3 nucleotides are TGCGCCAGCAGCCACGGACAGGCCTACGAGCAGTACTTC. Residues: CASSHGQAYEQYF.

The gene calls are TRBV20-1 and TRBJ2-1; a possible D gene is TRBD1 (6 bases). The CDR3 has 12 amino acids. Trimming took off 3 bases at V and 8 bases at J, with 11 bases between the two ends. Germline-derived CDR1 and CDR2 are DFQATT and SNEGSKA (reference sequence). DNA for the CDR3: TGCAGTGCTAGTCGGGACATCTATGAGCAGTTCTTC. Amino acid sequence: CSASRDIYEQFF.

V is TRBV19 and J is TRBJ2-1; 11 bases line up with TRBD2. With 4 bases clipped from V and 8 bases from J, the junction kept 16 bases outside the gene matches. Germline V gene data show CDR1 as LNHDA and CDR2 as SQIVND (reference sequence). The CDR3 contains 18 residues. CDR3 amino acids: CASSKSGLAAYPPDEQFF. CDR3 coding DNA: TGTGCCAGTAGTAAATCGGGACTAGCGGCATACCCGCCAGATGAGCAGTTCTTC.

This chain uses TRBV5-8 with TRBJ1-2, with D hard to call. The CDR3 extends over 12 amino acids. Per the germline V gene, CDR1 is SGHTS and CDR2 is YDEGEE. Between the trimmed V and J ends, which lost 0 bases and 9 bases, there was a span of 9 bases. In DNA form, the CDR3 reads TGTGCCAGCAGCTTGGGGGCCGGAAGCTACACCTTC. Translated, it gives CASSLGAGSYTF.

The chain is built from TRBV28 and TRBJ2-2, with D possibly TRBD1 on 6 matching bases. This CDR3 has 15 amino acids. V lost 2 bases and J lost 5, with 12 bases in between. Germline V gene data show CDR1 as MDHEN and CDR2 as SYDVKM. The CDR3 region has the DNA TGTGCCAGCAGTTTACACGGTCAGGGGACCGGGGAGCTGTTTTTT. This gives the protein CASSLHGQGTGELFF. Based on the CDR3 plus reference TRBV28 and TRBJ2-2, the full variable domain is DVKVTQSSRYLVKRTGEKVFLECVQDMDHENMFWYRQDPGLGLRLIYFSYDVKMKEKGDIPEGYSVSREKKERFSLILESASTNQTSMYLCASSLHGQGTGELFFGEGSRLTVL.

The J gene is TRBJ2-7, the V gene TRBV7-9, with D unclear. V was clipped by 6 bases and J by 3 bases, with 6 bases between them. Germline values: CDR1 SEHNR, CDR2 FQNEAQ (reference sequence). The length of the CDR3 is 11 residues. The CDR3 sequence: CASSPSYEQYF. In DNA form, the CDR3 reads TGTGCCAGCAGTCCTAGCTACGAGCAGTACTTC.

The CDR3 DNA follows: TGTGCCAGCAGTTTCCCTAGCCCGGGAGTAGAGACCCAGTACTTC. This codes for CASSFPSPGVETQYF. The chain combines TRBV28 with TRBJ2-5, with a possible D match to TRBD2 (6 bases). CDR1 and CDR2 from the germline V gene are MDHEN and SYDVKM. V was trimmed by 3 bases and J by 4 bases, leaving 15 bases between them. CDR3 length: 15 amino acids.

This chain links TRBV18 with TRBJ2-7; the match to TRBD2 covers 11 bases. CDR1 and CDR2 from the germline V gene are KGHSH and LQKENI. The trim removed 4 bases at V and 0 bases at J, leaving 8 bases unmatched. CDR3 length: 17 amino acids. The CDR3 DNA sequence: TGTGCCAGCTCACAAGGGACTAGCGGAGGGAGCTCCTACGAGCAGTACTTC. It is translated as CASSQGTSGGSSYEQYF.

The chain is built from TRBV5-1 and TRBJ2-5; 7 bases match TRBD2. This CDR3 region has 16 residues. Per the germline V gene, CDR1 is SGHRS and CDR2 is YFSETQ. Trimming cost V 1 base and J 10 bases; bases outside gene matches: 16. The CDR3 coding sequence is TGCGCCAGCAGCTTGTCCACCATACGGGGGGTTGGGGACCAGTACTTC. Its translation is CASSLSTIRGVGDQYF.

CDR3 DNA sequence: TGTGCCACCAGCAGTATGTCGGGGGACACCGGGGAGCTGTTTTTT. Protein product: CATSSMSGDTGELFF. The V gene is TRBV15, the J gene TRBJ2-2; D is possibly TRBD2 (6 bases). V lost 3 bases and J 3 bases, leaving 11 bases between the germline ends. The CDR3 has 15 residues. The germline V gene encodes CDR1 LNHNV and CDR2 YYDKDF (reference sequence). Combining the CDR3 with reference TRBV15 and TRBJ2-2 gives the whole variable domain DAMVIQNPRYQVTQFGKPVTLSCSQTLNHNVMYWYQQKSSQAPKLLFHYYDKDFNNEADTPDNFQSRRPNTSFCFLDIRSPGLGDTAMYLCATSSMSGDTGELFFGEGSRLTVL.

This rearrangement joins TRBV28 to TRBJ2-3, with 16 bases lining up with TRBD2. V was pared by 10 bases and J by 2 bases, with 6 bases of the junction left unmatched. Germline V gives CDR1 MDHEN, CDR2 SYDVKM. CDR3 size: 16 residues. The CDR3 bases are TGTGCCACCTCGGGACTAGCGGGGGGGGACACAGATACGCAGTATTTT. This gives the protein CATSGLAGGDTDTQYF.

The chain links TRBV10-3 to TRBJ2-1; possible D gene TRBD1, 6 bases. This CDR3 region has 15 residues. The ends were cut back, 2 bases at V and 6 bases at J, with 14 bases in the middle. CDR1 and CDR2 (germline): ENHRY, SYGVKD. This chain's CDR3 is CAISEGELGGNEQFF. The CDR3 coding sequence is TGTGCCATCAGTGAGGGGGAGCTAGGGGGCAATGAGCAGTTCTTC.

The rearrangement uses TRBV6-5 and TRBJ2-1; perhaps TRBD1 as D (6 bases). Germline V gene sequence: CDR1 MNHEY, CDR2 SVGAGI. The CDR3 runs 13 residues. The V and J ends lost 6 bases and 8 bases respectively, with 14 bases between them. CDR3 nucleotide sequence: TGTGCCAGCAGCTTAACAGGGTCGGATGAGCAGTTCTTC. Amino acid sequence: CASSLTGSDEQFF.

J is TRBJ2-7 and V is TRBV9; 7 bases are a match to TRBD1. Germline loops: CDR1 SGDLS, CDR2 YYNGEE. The V segment lost 0 bases and the J segment 4 bases; nucleotides outside the gene matches: 7. The CDR3 has 15 amino acids. CDR3 sequence reads: CASSVGVTGNYEQYF. The CDR3 DNA follows: TGTGCCAGCAGCGTAGGGGTGACAGGGAATTACGAGCAGTACTTC.

In its sample, this clone was seen once. The gene calls are TRBV27 and TRBJ1-4, with D maybe TRBD1 (5 bases). This CDR3 has 14 amino acids. The germline V gene has CDR1 MNHEY and CDR2 SMNVEV (reference sequence). With 5 bases removed from V and 4 bases from J, the gap between germline ends came to 11 bases. The CDR3 region is CASSRGSVNEKLFF. CDR3 coding DNA: TGTGCCAGCAGTAGGGGATCGGTTAATGAAAAACTGTTTTTT.

The V and J genes are TRBV6-5 and TRBJ2-7, with TRBD2 matching 12 bases. CDR1 is MNHEY, CDR2 SVGAGI, per germline. The CDR3 extends over 14 amino acids. The V segment lost 5 bases and the J segment 13 bases; nucleotides outside the gene matches: 12. CDR3 sequence (DNA): TGTGCCAGCAGTACGACTAGCGGGGGAGTAGTTGCATACTTC. It codes for CASSTTSGGVVAYF.

The chain joins TRBV6-2 or TRBV6-3 to TRBJ1-1; a weak D match, TRBD1 (6 bases). This CDR3 region has 18 residues. Deletions cut 0 bases from V and 1 base from J, with 18 bases between. The V gene's germline CDR1 is MNHEY and CDR2 SVGEGT. This CDR3 is CASSYSTAGVNGNTEAFF. The CDR3 DNA is TGTGCCAGCAGTTACTCCACGGCAGGGGTTAATGGGAACACTGAAGCTTTCTTT.

This chain uses TRBV9 with TRBJ2-7, with TRBD1 as a possible D gene (5 bases). CDR3 length equals 14 residues. Trimming left V 3 bases short and J 2 bases short, with 12 bases between. The germline CDR1 and CDR2 sequences are SGDLS and YYNGEE. CDR3 in DNA: TGTGCCAGCAGCGCAACAGGAGATCCCTACGAGCAGTACTTC. It yields the protein CASSATGDPYEQYF.